The clone carrying this T cell receptor beta chain has ten or more counts. Its antigen is not identified. This entry comes from a study of CD8+CD57+ T cells in acquired aplastic anemia. At the level of the study: DNA recovered from sorted CD4+ and CD8+ cells had a mean of around 3.3 ug. Study-level findings and limits: Patients versus controls showed no significant CD8+ Simpson's diversity difference.

Those patients picked for sequencing had displayed CD8+CD57+ cell expansion on flow cytometry. Profiles of TCR beta VDJ and CDR3 were generated from a genomic DNA template. In TCRdb, the reads were re-called with MiXCR into one record per CDR3 protein. The sample contains 250,000 or so distinct CDR3 sequences, 47% of which appear only once. This CDR3 spans 14 amino acids. Germline V gene sequence: CDR1 WNHNN, CDR2 SYGVQD (reference sequence). V shed 0 bases and J shed 6 bases, with 11 bases lying between them. This clonotype originated in a human donor with aplastic anemia. Sequenced material: sorted CD4+, CD8+, or CD8+CD57+ T cells (not recorded which) from PBMCs. The V gene is TRBV10-1, the J gene TRBJ1-2; D possibly corresponds to TRBD1 (5 bases). Written as DNA, the CDR3 is TGCGCCAGCAGTGAGTCAGTCGGGGGAAATGGCTACACCTTC. Its translation: CASSESVGGNGYTF.